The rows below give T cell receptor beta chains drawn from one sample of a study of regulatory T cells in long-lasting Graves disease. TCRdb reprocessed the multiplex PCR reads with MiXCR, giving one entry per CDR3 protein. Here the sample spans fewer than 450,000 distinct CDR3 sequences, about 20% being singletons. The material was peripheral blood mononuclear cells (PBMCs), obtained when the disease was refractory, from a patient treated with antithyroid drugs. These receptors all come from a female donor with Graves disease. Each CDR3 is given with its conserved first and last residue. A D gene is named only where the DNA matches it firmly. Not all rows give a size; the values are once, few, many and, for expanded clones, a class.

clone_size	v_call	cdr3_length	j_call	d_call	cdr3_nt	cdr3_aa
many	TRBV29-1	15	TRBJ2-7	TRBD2	TGCAGCGTTGAAAATCGTCGCGGGAGACGGGAAGAGCAGTACTTC	CSVENRRGRREEQYF
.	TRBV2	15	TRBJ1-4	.	TGTGCCAGCAGTGAAGGGGGCGTCCTTTCAGAAAAACTGTTTTTT	CASSEGGVLSEKLFF
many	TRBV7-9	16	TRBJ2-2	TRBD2	TGTGCCAGCAGCCACGCCGGGACTAGCAGAACCGGGGAGCTGTTTTTT	CASSHAGTSRTGELFF
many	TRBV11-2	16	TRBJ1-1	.	TGTGCCAGCAGCTTAGGCGGCGGGGGCTGGGACACTGAAGCTTTCTTT	CASSLGGGGWDTEAFF
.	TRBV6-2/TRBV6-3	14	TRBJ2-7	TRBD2	TGTGCCAGCAGTTACGGGGGGGTCGGCTACGAGCAGTACTTC	CASSYGGVGYEQYF
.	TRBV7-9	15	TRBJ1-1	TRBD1	TGTGCCAGCAGTACTACAGGGGGCGGTGGCACTGAAGCTTTCTTT	CASSTTGGGGTEAFF
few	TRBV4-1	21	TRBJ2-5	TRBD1	TGCGCCAGCAGCCAACTCCCTCCCGGGACAGGGATGGGGGGGTACCAAGAGACCCAGTACTTC	CASSQLPPGTGMGGYQETQYF
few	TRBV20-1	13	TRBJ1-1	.	TGCAGTGCTAACGCCTGGGTGAACACTGAAGCTTTCTTT	CSANAWVNTEAFF
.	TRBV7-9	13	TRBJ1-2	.	TGTGCCAGCAGCCTCAGGGCGGGGGCTGGCTACACCTTC	CASSLRAGAGYTF
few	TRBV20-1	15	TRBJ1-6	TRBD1	TGCAGTGCTAGGGAGACAGGGGGCATTAATTCACCCCTCCACTTT	CSARETGGINSPLHF
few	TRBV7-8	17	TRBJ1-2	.	TGTGCCAGCAGCTTAGGACATGGGGCAGGTTCTATGGGGGGCTACACCTTC	CASSLGHGAGSMGGYTF
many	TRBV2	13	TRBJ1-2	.	TGTGCCAGCAGAGAGGGACTCCCATATGGCTACACCTTC	CASREGLPYGYTF
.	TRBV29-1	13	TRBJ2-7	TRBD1	TGCAGCGTTGAAGGGGACAGGCCCCCGGAGCAGTACTTC	CSVEGDRPPEQYF
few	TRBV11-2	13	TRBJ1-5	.	TGTGCCAGCAGCCGGACAATGAATCAGCCCCAGCATTTT	CASSRTMNQPQHF
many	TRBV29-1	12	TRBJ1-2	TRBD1	TGCAGCATCGGACAGGGGGCAGATGGCTACACCTTC	CSIGQGADGYTF
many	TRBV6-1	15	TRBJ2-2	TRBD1	TGTGCCAGCAGGCACGCCGACAGGGTTGCCGGGGAGCTGTTTTTT	CASRHADRVAGELFF
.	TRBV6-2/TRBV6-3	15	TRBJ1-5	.	TGTGCCATCAGCAGGACCCTAGATAAGGCTCAGCCCCAGCATTTT	CAISRTLDKAQPQHF
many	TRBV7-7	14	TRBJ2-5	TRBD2	TGTGCTAGCAGCTTAGCGGGGAGACAAGAGACCCAGTACTTC	CASSLAGRQETQYF
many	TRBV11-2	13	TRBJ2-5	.	TGTGCCAGCAGAACCGGGCCTCGAGAGACCCAGTACTTC	CASRTGPRETQYF
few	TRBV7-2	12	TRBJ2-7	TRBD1	TGTGCCAGCAGCTTAAAACAGGGGGAGCAGTACTTC	CASSLKQGEQYF
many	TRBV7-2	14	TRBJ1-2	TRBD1	TGTGCCAGCAGCGTGGGGACAGGGGCAGTGGGCTACACCTTC	CASSVGTGAVGYTF
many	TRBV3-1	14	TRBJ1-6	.	TGTGCCAGCAGCCAACTCGGGGGTAGCGAGGCCCTCCACTTT	CASSQLGGSEALHF
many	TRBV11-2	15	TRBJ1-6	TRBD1	TGTGCCAGCAGCGTCACAGGGGGCTCGGCTTCACCCCTCCACTTT	CASSVTGGSASPLHF
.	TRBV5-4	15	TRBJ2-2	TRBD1	TGTGCCAGCAGCTCGCTGACAGGGGGCACCGGGGAGCTGTTTTTT	CASSSLTGGTGELFF
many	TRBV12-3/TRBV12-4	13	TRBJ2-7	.	TGTGCCAGCAGTTTCGCCTTAACCTACGAGCAGTACTTC	CASSFALTYEQYF
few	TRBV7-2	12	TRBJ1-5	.	TGTGCCAACCCGTATGGCAATCAGCCCCAGCATTTT	CANPYGNQPQHF
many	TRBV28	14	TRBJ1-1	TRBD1	TGTGCCAGCCTCACAGGGGCCCAGAACACTGAAGCTTTCTTT	CASLTGAQNTEAFF
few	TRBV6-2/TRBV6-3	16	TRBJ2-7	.	TGTGCCAGCAGTTACTCGAGCAATGATCGGGCCCAGGGGCAGTACTTC	CASSYSSNDRAQGQYF
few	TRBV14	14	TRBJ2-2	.	TGTGCCAGCAGCCGGAGGGACTTCACCGGGGAGCTGTTTTTT	CASSRRDFTGELFF
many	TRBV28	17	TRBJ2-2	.	TGTGCCAGCAGTTTCTTCGGACAGAGAAGGGACACCGGGGAGCTGTTTTTT	CASSFFGQRRDTGELFF
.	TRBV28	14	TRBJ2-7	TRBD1	TGTGCCAGCAGGGGAGGGACAGGGAGCGACGAGCAGTACTTC	CASRGGTGSDEQYF
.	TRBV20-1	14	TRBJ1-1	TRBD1	TGCAGTGCTAGAGTGACAGGGGGGAACACTGAAGCTTTCTTT	CSARVTGGNTEAFF
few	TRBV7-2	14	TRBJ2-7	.	TGTGCCAGCAGCCCCTGGGTCAAAGCCTACGAGCAGTACTTC	CASSPWVKAYEQYF
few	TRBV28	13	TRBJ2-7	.	TGTGCCAGCAGTCTCGATCGAGCCACCCGGCAGTACTTC	CASSLDRATRQYF
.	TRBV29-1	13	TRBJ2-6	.	TGCAGCGTTGTTGTCTCTGGGGCCAACGTCCTGACTTTC	CSVVVSGANVLTF
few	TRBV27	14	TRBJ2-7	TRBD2	TGTGCCAGCAGGGGACTAGCGGGAGTTGGGGAGCAGTACTTC	CASRGLAGVGEQYF
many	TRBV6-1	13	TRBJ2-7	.	TGTGCCAGCGCAGGACGAGACCCCTACGAGCAGTACTTC	CASAGRDPYEQYF
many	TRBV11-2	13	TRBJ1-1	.	TGTGCCAGCAGCAACAGGAGGGAACTTGAAGCTTTCTTT	CASSNRRELEAFF
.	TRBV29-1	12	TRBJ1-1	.	TGCAGCGTTGGCTGGGGACGGCATGAAGCTTTCTTT	CSVGWGRHEAFF
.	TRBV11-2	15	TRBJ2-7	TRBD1	TGTGCCAGCAGCACGCAGGGGGCGTCTAGCTACGAGCAGTACTTC	CASSTQGASSYEQYF
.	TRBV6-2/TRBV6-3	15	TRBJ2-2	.	TGTGCCAGCAGTTACACGAGGGGATACACCGGGGAGCTGTTTTTT	CASSYTRGYTGELFF
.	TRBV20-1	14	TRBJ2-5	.	TGCAGTGCTAGAGGGGGGCTCGGGCAAGAGACCCAGTACTTC	CSARGGLGQETQYF
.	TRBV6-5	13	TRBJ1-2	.	TGTGCCAGCAGTTACACGACGGACTATGGCTACACCTTC	CASSYTTDYGYTF
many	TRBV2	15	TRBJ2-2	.	TGTGCCAGCAGCGGGACGCAAACCAACACCGGGGAGCTGTTTTTT	CASSGTQTNTGELFF
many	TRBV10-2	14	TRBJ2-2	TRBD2	TGCGCCAGCAGTAGGCTAGCGGAAGGCGGGGAGCTGTTTTTT	CASSRLAEGGELFF
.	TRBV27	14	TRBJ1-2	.	TGTGCCAGCAGGAGTTGGCCAGGGTCGGATGGCTACACCTTC	CASRSWPGSDGYTF
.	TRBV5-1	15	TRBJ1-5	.	TGCGCCAGCAGCGCCGACCCTGGGGGCAATCAGCCCCAGCATTTT	CASSADPGGNQPQHF
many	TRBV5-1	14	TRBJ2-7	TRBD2	TGCGCCAGCAGCTTGTCAGCTAGCGGGTACGAGCAGTACTTC	CASSLSASGYEQYF
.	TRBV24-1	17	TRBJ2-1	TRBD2	TGTGCCACCAGTGATTCAACGGGGACTAACGGGAGAGATGAGCAGTTCTTC	CATSDSTGTNGRDEQFF
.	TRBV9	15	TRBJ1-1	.	TGTGCCAGCAGCGTAGGGTTCACGGGAGGGTTTGAAGCTTTCTTT	CASSVGFTGGFEAFF
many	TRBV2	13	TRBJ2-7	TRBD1	TGTGCCAGCAGTGGGGACAGACTCTACGAGCAGTACTTC	CASSGDRLYEQYF